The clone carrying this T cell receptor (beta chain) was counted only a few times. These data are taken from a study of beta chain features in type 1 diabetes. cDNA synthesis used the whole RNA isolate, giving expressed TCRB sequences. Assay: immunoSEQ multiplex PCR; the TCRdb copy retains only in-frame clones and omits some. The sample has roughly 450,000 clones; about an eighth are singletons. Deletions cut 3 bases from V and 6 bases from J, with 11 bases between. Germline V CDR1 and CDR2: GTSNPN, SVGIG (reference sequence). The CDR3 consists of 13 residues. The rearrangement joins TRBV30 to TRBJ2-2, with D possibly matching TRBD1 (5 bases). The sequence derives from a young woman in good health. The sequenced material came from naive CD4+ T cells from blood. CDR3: CAWRQLRAGELFF. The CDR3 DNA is TGTGCCTGGAGACAACTCAGGGCCGGGGAGCTGTTTTTT.